This T cell receptor (beta chain) derives from a study of beta chain features in type 1 diabetes. Whole-study findings and limits: A moderate, significant TCRB CDR3 shortening appeared in type 1 diabetes across four CD4+ subsets.

Isolated RNA was reverse transcribed in full, so expressed TCRB transcripts were sequenced. Clones were sequenced by immunoSEQ multiplex PCR, and TCRdb holds only the in-frame ones, with some missing. The sample contains 250,000 to 400,000 clones, about 14% of which appear only once. Notes on this clone: Antigen unknown.

Germline V gene sequence: CDR1 LNHNV, CDR2 YYDKDF (reference sequence). V was trimmed by 0 bases and J by 9 bases, leaving 9 bases between them. The CDR3 contains 13 residues. The chain combines TRBV15 with TRBJ1-5; D ambiguous. Sample: central memory CD4+ T cells from blood. The receptor's source is a man aged 25 to 40 in good health. The CDR3 spells CATSRDPLRPQHF. In DNA form, the CDR3 reads TGTGCCACCAGCAGAGATCCCCTGCGGCCCCAGCATTTT. Full variable domain (rest looked up from reference TRBV15 and TRBJ1-5): DAMVIQNPRYQVTQFGKPVTLSCSQTLNHNVMYWYQQKSSQAPKLLFHYYDKDFNNEADTPDNFQSRRPNTSFCFLDIRSPGLGDTAMYLCATSRDPLRPQHFGDGTRLSIL.